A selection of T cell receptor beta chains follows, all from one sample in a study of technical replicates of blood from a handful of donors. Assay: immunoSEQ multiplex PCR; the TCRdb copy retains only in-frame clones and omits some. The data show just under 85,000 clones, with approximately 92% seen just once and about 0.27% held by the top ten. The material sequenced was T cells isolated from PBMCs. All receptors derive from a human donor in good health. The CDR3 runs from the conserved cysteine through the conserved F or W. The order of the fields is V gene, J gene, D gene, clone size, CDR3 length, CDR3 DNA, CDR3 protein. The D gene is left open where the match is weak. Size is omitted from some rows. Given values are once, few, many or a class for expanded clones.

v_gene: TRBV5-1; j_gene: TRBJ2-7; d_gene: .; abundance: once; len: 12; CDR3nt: TGCGCCAGCAGCGAGGGCTACTACGAGCAGTACTTC; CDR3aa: CASSEGYYEQYF
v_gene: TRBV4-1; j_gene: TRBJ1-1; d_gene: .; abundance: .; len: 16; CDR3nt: TGCGCCAGCAGCCAAGATCCAGTCACAGGGTGGACTGAAGCTTTCTTT; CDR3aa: CASSQDPVTGWTEAFF
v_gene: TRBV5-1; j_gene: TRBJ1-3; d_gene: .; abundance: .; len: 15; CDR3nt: TGCGCCAGCAGCTTGGCCAGGGGAGCTGGAAACACCATATATTTT; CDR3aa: CASSLARGAGNTIYF
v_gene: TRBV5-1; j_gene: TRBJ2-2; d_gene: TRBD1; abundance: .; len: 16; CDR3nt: TGCGCCAGCAGCTCGCCAGGGGGCGGCGACACCGGGGAGCTGTTTTTT; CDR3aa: CASSSPGGGDTGELFF
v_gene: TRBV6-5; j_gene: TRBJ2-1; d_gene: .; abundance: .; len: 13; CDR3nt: TGTGCCAGCAGTTACTCGACTGGCAATGAGCAGTTCTTC; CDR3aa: CASSYSTGNEQFF
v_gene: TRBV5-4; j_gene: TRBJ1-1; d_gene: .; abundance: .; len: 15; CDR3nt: TGTGCCAGCAGCTTGGGAGAGGGTCTGAACACTGAAGCTTTCTTT; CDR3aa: CASSLGEGLNTEAFF
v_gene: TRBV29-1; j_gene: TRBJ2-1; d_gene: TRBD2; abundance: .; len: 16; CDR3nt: TGCAGCGTTGGGGGACTAGCGGGAGATTCCTACAATGAGCAGTTCTTC; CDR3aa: CSVGGLAGDSYNEQFF
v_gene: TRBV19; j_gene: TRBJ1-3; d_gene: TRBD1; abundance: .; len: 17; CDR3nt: TGTGCCAGTAGTGCCGGGACAGGGACGTTCTCTGGAAACACCATATATTTT; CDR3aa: CASSAGTGTFSGNTIYF
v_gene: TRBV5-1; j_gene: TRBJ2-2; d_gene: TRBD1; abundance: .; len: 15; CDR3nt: TGCGCCAGCAGCCCGGGACAGGGCGGGACCGGGGAGCTGTTTTTT; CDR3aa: CASSPGQGGTGELFF
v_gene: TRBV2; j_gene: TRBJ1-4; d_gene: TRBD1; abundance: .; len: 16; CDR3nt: TGTGCCAGCTACCCGGGACAGAGAAAACCTAATGAAAAACTGTTTTTT; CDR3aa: CASYPGQRKPNEKLFF
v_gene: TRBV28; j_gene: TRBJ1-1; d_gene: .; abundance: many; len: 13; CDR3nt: TGTGCCAGCAGTTCTCAGGGGAGGGGTGAAGCTTTCTTT; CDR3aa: CASSSQGRGEAFF
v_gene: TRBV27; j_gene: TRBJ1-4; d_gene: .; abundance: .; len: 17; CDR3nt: TGTGCCAGCAGTTTGAGGCAGGGCCCTGCAACTAATGAAAAACTGTTTTTT; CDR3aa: CASSLRQGPATNEKLFF
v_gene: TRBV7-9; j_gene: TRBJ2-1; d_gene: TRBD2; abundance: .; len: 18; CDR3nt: TGTGCCAGCAGCCCTTCTACTAGCGGGGGATTCCAATGGAATGAGCAGTTCTTC; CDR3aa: CASSPSTSGGFQWNEQFF
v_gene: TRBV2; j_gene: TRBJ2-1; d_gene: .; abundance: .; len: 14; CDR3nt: TGTGCCAGCACAGGGCAGGTATCCTACAATGAGCAGTTCTTC; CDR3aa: CASTGQVSYNEQFF
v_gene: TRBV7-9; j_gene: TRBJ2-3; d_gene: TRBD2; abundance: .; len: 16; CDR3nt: TGTGCCAGCAGCGAACGGACTAGCGGGAGGGCCGGTACGCAGTATTTT; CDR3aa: CASSERTSGRAGTQYF
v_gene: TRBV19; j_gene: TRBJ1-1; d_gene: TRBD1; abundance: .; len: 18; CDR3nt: TGTGCCAGTAGTGCCCTCGGACAGGGGGGGATCGGGAAGGTGTTTGCTTTCTTT; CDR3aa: CASSALGQGGIGKVFAFF
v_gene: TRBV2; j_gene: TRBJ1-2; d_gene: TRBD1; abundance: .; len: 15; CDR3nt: TGTGCCAGCAGTGACAACCGGGACAGAAACTATGGCTACACCTTC; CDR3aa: CASSDNRDRNYGYTF
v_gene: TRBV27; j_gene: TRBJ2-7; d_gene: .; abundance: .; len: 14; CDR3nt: TGTGCCAGCAGTTCCCTACAGGGTGGCTACGAGCAGTACTTC; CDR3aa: CASSSLQGGYEQYF
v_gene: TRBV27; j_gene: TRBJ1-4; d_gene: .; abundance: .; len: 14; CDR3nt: TGTGCCAGCAGTCCTTGGGGAGCTAATGAAAAACTGTTTTTT; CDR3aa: CASSPWGANEKLFF
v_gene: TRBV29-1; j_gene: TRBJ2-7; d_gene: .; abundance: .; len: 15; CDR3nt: TGCAGCGTCCAGGGGTCAGGGAGCACCAACTACGAGCAGTACTTC; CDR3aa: CSVQGSGSTNYEQYF
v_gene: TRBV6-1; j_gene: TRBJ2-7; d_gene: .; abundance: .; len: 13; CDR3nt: TGTGCCAGCAGTGAAGGGCAGGAACGAGATACGTGGTTC; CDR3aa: CASSEGQERDTWF
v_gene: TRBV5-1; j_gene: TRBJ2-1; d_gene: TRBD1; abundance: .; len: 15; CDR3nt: TGCGCCAGCAGGACAGGGACAACCTCCTACAATGAGCAGTTCTTC; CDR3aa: CASRTGTTSYNEQFF
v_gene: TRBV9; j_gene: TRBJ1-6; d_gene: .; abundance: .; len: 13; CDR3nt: TGTGCCAGCAGCCCGCAATCGGGTTCACCCCTCCACTTT; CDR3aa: CASSPQSGSPLHF
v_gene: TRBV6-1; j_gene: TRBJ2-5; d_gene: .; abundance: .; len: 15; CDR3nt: TGTGCCAGCAGTGAATTGAGCCAGGGCCAGGAGACCCAGTACTTC; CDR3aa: CASSELSQGQETQYF
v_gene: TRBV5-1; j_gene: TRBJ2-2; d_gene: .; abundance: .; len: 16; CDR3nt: TGCGCCAGCAGCAAAGGACAGCGAGCGAACACCGGGGAGCTGTTTTTT; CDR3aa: CASSKGQRANTGELFF
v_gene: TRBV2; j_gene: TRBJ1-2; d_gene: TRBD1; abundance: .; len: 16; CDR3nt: TGTGCCAGCAGTGAAGCCCGACAGGGTTTGGACTATGGCTACACCTTC; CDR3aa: CASSEARQGLDYGYTF
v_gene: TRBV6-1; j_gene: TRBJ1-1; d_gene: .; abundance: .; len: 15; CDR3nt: TGTGCCAGCAGCCGACTCTACACGGCCTACACTGAAGCTTTCTTT; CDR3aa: CASSRLYTAYTEAFF